This entry concerns a single T cell receptor beta chain. This clonotype came up a few times. Its antigen is unknown. Base qualities are not provided; no much larger clone lies one nucleotide away. Library preparation employed PCR. The instrument was an Illumina HiSeq 2500. Unique molecular identifiers were incorporated into TCR beta cDNA libraries to reduce PCR and sequencing biases. Every 1 to 10 million input T cells yielded approximately 500,000 cDNA molecules, meaning each molecule approximated one T cell. The patient libraries were prepared and sequenced with the same protocol used for the earlier healthy control dataset. Samples belonging to the same batch were prepared together, multiplexed and sequenced on a shared HiSeq lane. From the authors' description of their analysis: Raw barcoded reads were processed with MIGEC, discarding single-read molecular identifier groups before consensus assembly and CDR3 extraction. Clonotype tables were post-analysed with VDJtools, normalizing diversity by down-sampling all datasets to the smallest sample size. Repertoire overlap clustering matched CDR3 amino acid but not nucleotide sequences to correct batch-related cross-sample contamination. TCRdb reworked the public reads: Q25 trimming with fastp, MiXCR clone assembly, productive beta chains retained. Each entry is one CDR3 protein sequence, shown with its most common DNA and genes. TCRdb's processing, not the authors', yielded these V and J calls. Counted in this sample were roughly 620,000 distinct CDR3 sequences; around 47% of them appeared once. Together, the top ten hold 1.7% of the sample.

The source of the sample is a study of post-analysis software for immune sequencing data (dated by TCRdb to between 2014 and 2016). Turning to the overall study: Relapsing-remitting, secondary progressive and progressive-relapsing multiple sclerosis were recorded as disease courses, and subtype annotation was lacking for some patients. The multiple sclerosis patient repertoires were compared with more than 9 previously published healthy control repertoires from donors aged about 6 to 25 years. A subset of samples was prepared in parallel using single-end sample barcoding, then pooled and co-amplified after Illumina adapter ligation. What the authors observed across the whole study: The multiple sclerosis patient group was slightly younger than the control group. Significantly lower normalized Chao1 diversity was found in multiple sclerosis patients than in controls, suggesting substantial peripheral T-cell clonal expansion. Direct clustering with F measure revealed strong co-clustering of samples prepared in the same batch, which led to a batch-effect correction. Four or five TRBV segments, including TRBV5-6, TRBV5-1 and TRBV20-1, were significantly more frequent in patients than controls.

To demonstrate the VDJtools post-analysis software, the study profiled TCR beta repertoires from the peripheral blood of about 13 young patients with multiple sclerosis. The multiple sclerosis patients were children and adolescents between roughly 6 and 16 years of age. The CDR3 holds 15 amino acids from the cysteine to the phenylalanine. Only the CDR3 DNA stays, 45 bases, in frame from base 1. Taken from the germline V gene (reference sequence), the CDR1 and CDR2 loops are DFQATT and SNEGSKA. Cut back by 5 bases and 0 bases, the V and J ends lie 14 bases apart. This clonotype was obtained from a girl aged 10 to 17 with multiple sclerosis. Sequenced: blood. The V and J segments used are TRBV20-1 and TRBJ2-1; a weak D assignment points to TRBD2 (6 bases agree). The sequenced DNA: TGCAGTGCTTGGGACTTTTCTGGCTCCTACAATGAGCAGTTCTTC. This codes for CSAWDFSGSYNEQFF.